The clone carrying this T cell receptor beta chain registers medium-sized by frequency. The antigen is undetermined. The data originate from a study of cytomegalovirus exposure and HLA in healthy donors. Findings and limits, study-wide: TCR beta chains numbering more than 150 were designated cytomegalovirus-associated.

This PCR relied on a set of 60 Vbeta primers and 13 Jbeta primers. This table comes from immunoSEQ multiplex PCR, and its TCRdb copy is limited to in-frame clones, with some not included. Recorded for this sample: tens of thousands of clones. This CDR3 has 16 amino acids. Germline loops: CDR1 SGHNT, CDR2 YYREEE (reference sequence). The J segment lost 8 bases and the V segment lost 2 bases, leaving 12 bases of the junction unmatched. The sample consisted of PBMCs. V and J are TRBV5-4 and TRBJ1-4, with 7 bases lining up with TRBD1. The clonotype originates from a woman in her fifties or sixties in good health and CMV-seronegative. This CDR3 is CASSLRSGRGVEKLFF. The DNA of the CDR3 is TGTGCCAGCAGCTTAAGGAGCGGCAGGGGGGTGGAAAAACTGTTTTTT. The full variable domain, its missing parts supplied by reference TRBV5-4 and TRBJ1-4, is ETGVTQSPTHLIKTRGQQVTLRCSSQSGHNTVSWYQQALGQGPQFIFQYYREEENGRGNFPPRFSGLQFPNYSSELNVNALELDDSALYLCASSLRSGRGVEKLFFGSGTQLSVL.